The next 5 T cell receptor beta chains were all read from a single sample in a study of graft-versus-host responses after intestinal transplantation. TCRdb's copy holds only in-frame clones and misses some; the assay was immunoSEQ multiplex PCR. This table has roughly 69,000 clones, roughly 92% appearing once. The sample here was bone marrow, taken almost 750 days after intestinal transplantation. Receptor source: a human patient who received an intestinal transplant, so some T cells may come from the graft donor.

V is TRBV6-1 and J is TRBJ2-5; 8 bases fit TRBD1. There are 12 residues in the CDR3. J lost 7 bases, V lost 4 bases, and 2 bases had no gene match. Germline V CDR1 and CDR2: MNHNS, SASEGT. CDR3 residues: CASSGTGPTQYF. DNA of the CDR3: TGTGCCAGCAGTGGGACAGGGCCGACCCAGTACTTC.

The J gene is TRBJ1-6, the V gene TRBV7-2, with a possible D match to TRBD1 (5 bases). Deletions cut 5 bases from V and 1 base from J, with 12 bases between. CDR3 length equals 16 residues. Germline CDR1 SGHTA, CDR2 FQGNSA. The CDR3: CASSPGYRSYNSPLHF. As DNA, the CDR3 is TGTGCCAGCAGCCCAGGGTACCGGTCCTATAATTCACCCCTCCACTTT.

The rearrangement uses TRBV28 and TRBJ1-5; 8 bases line up with TRBD1. Looked up from germline, CDR1 is MDHEN and CDR2 is SYDVKM. J lost 5 bases, V lost 1 base, and 4 bases had no gene match. The CDR3 runs to 15 residues. CDR3 residues: CASSLLKQGDQPQHF. CDR3 nucleotide sequence: TGTGCCAGCAGTTTATTGAAACAGGGGGATCAGCCCCAGCATTTT.

The chain is built from TRBV5-6 and TRBJ2-5, with D maybe TRBD1 (6 bases). The CDR3 totals 12 residues. Trimming pared 0 bases from V and 10 bases from J, leaving 10 bases between. Per germline, CDR1 SGHDT and CDR2 YYEEEE. The CDR3 protein is CASSLGPGDQYF. CDR3 in DNA: TGTGCCAGCAGCTTGGGACCAGGGGACCAGTACTTC.

V gene TRBV5-5 combines with J gene TRBJ1-5, with D possibly being TRBD1 (5 bases). The CDR3 has 15 amino acids. Trimming pared 0 bases from V and 7 bases from J, leaving 14 bases between. CDR1 is SGHKS and CDR2 is YYEKEE in the germline V gene (reference sequence). This CDR3 reads CASSLEGVGWQPQHF. CDR3 nucleotide sequence: TGTGCCAGCAGCTTGGAAGGGGTGGGGTGGCAGCCCCAGCATTTT.